This TCR beta chain was retrieved from a study of blood T cell repertoires in COVID-19. For the study at large: There were acute and convalescent COVID-19 samples, and they came from the United States, Italy and Spain. T cells, B-cell-depleted T cells, or PBMCs supplied cDNA or gDNA.

Original analysis: Nucleated cell counts were estimated from reference gene primer amplification. Clones were read by immunoSEQ multiplex PCR, and TCRdb kept only the in-frame ones, dropping some. V, J and clone size are those of that table, while D and trimming were read from the DNA. The sample includes 200,000 to 300,000 clones, about 83% seen only once; the top ten take around 4%. The germline V and J ends were trimmed by 6 bases and 5 bases, with 13 bases remaining between them. Germline loops: CDR1 WSHSY, CDR2 SAAADI. The CDR3 loop spans 13 amino acids. The sample taken for sequencing was peripheral blood. The receptor was isolated from a man in his forties or fifties with acute or convalescent COVID-19. The chain employs TRBV10-2 and TRBJ1-1; perhaps TRBD1 as D (6 bases). This CDR3 is CASSRGIRTEAFF. CDR3 DNA sequence: TGCGCCAGCAGCAGGGGTATCAGGACTGAAGCTTTCTTT.